This T cell receptor (beta chain) appears in the sequencing data of a study of T-cell reconstitution after alpha-beta-depleted transplantation in children. Study results and limitations: T-cell numbers and diversity, one year after transplant, stemmed largely from T cells that were newly produced. Several hundred expanded graft clones reportedly were the source of alpha-beta T cells about two months after transplant. Surviving recipient T cells and thymic progenitors accounted for the high day-60 TCRbeta diversity observed in some patients.

Preparation of the TCRbeta library used unique molecular identifiers. TCRdb re-called the PCR reads through MiXCR, storing one row per CDR3 protein. This table holds some 460,000 distinct CDR3 sequences, about a sixth found once. Concerning this clonotype itself: Its antigen remains unknown.

V lost 3 bases and J lost 4; bases outside the gene matches: 8. CDR1 is DFQATT and CDR2 is SNEGSKA in the germline V gene (reference sequence). The CDR3 runs 15 residues. Source: PBMCs, mostly from graft donor cells, taken 360 days after TCRalphabeta/CD19-depleted stem cell transplant. This receptor was taken from a boy under three years old who had a stem cell transplant for Wiskott-Aldrich syndrome, so the T cells may come from the graft donor. The rearrangement links TRBV20-1 to TRBJ2-5, with TRBD2 matching 10 bases. The DNA for the CDR3 is TGCAGTGCTAGGCGGCCTAGCGGGGGTAGAGAGACCCAGTACTTC. Protein product: CSARRPSGGRETQYF.